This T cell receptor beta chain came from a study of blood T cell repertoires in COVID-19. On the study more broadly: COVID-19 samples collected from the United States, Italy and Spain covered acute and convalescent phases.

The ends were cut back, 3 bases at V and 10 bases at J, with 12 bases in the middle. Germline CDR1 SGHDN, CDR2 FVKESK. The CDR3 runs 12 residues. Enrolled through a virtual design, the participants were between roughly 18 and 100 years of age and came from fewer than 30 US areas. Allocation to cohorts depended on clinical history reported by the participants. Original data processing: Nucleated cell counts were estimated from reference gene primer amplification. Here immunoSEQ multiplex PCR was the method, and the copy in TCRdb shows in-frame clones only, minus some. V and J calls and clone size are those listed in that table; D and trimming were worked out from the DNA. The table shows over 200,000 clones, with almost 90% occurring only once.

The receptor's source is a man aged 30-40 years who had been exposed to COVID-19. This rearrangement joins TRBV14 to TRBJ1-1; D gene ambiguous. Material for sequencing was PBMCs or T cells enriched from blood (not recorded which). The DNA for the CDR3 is TGTGCCAGCAGCCAGACTTTACGTGGAGCTTTCTTT. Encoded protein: CASSQTLRGAFF. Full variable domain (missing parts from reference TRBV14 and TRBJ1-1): EAGVTQFPSHSVIEKGQTVTLRCDPISGHDNLYWYRRVMGKEIKFLLHFVKESKQDESGMPNNRFLAERTGGTYSTLKVQPAELEDSGVYFCASSQTLRGAFFGQGTRLTVV.